This TCR beta chain appears in the sequencing data of a study of siplizumab effects on memory and regulatory T cells. General study results and limits: Naive T cells apparently outstripped memory cells in diversity and seemed major alloresponse contributors. Some alloreactive sequences were traceable to unstimulated CD4+ memory cells, and siplizumab significantly reduced them.

The CDR3 sequence is 12 residues long. In germline, CDR1 is LGHNA, CDR2 YSLEER. J lost 4 bases, V lost 4 bases, and 0 bases had no gene match. Data came from immunoSEQ multiplex PCR; TCRdb stores just in-frame clones and leaves some out. The sample comprises roughly 97,000 clones, roughly 92% of which are singletons, and around 0.62% rests with the top ten. A single count supports this clone. Its antigen is unidentified. V usage is TRBV4-3 and J usage is TRBJ1-1; 7 bases line up with TRBD1. This TCR was sampled from a human donor in good health. The specimen was Tregs sorted from blood. The CDR3 spells CASSRTGTEAFF. Here the CDR3 DNA reads TGCGCCAGCAGCCGGACAGGCACTGAAGCTTTCTTT.